The 19 T cell receptor beta chains below come from one sample, sequenced in a study of shared T cell receptors in the human thymus. Generated by immunoSEQ multiplex PCR, the TCRdb table keeps only in-frame clones and is missing some. Of 500,000 to 850,000 clones listed, about 87% were seen once; the top ten hold approximately 0.0097%. This same sample was also taken into another study, of human thymus T cells.

Sequencing was performed on thymocytes. The receptors shown here come from a boy less than two years old with a congenital heart defect.

The chain recombines TRBV18 with TRBJ2-2; D not certain. The CDR3 contains 11 residues. The V end was cut by 6 bases, the J end by 7 bases, with 6 bases between. Looked up from germline, CDR1 is KGHSH and CDR2 is LQKENI. For the CDR3, the DNA is TGTGCCAGCTCGGGCGTCGGGGAGCTGTTTTTT. Encoded protein: CASSGVGELFF.

The V and J genes are TRBV7-8 and TRBJ2-5, with D perhaps matching TRBD1 (5 bases). With 1 base removed from V and 3 bases from J, the gap between germline ends came to 18 bases. The germline CDR1 and CDR2 sequences are SGHVS and FQNEAQ. This CDR3 comprises 17 residues. The CDR3 DNA follows: TGTGCCAGCAGCTTAGATCCGTTCTGGGGCGGCGAAGAGACCCAGTACTTC. Residues: CASSLDPFWGGEETQYF.

The chain couples TRBV6-1 to TRBJ2-3; TRBD2 aligns across 7 bases. Germline V gene sequence: CDR1 MNHNS, CDR2 SASEGT. Trimming took 6 bases from V and 4 from J; bases not matched to a gene: 10. CDR3 length: 15 residues. Written as DNA, the CDR3 is TGTGCCAGCAGCCCCCCTCTAGCGGCTGCAGATACGCAGTATTTT. Protein: CASSPPLAAADTQYF.

In the case of this clone: Different DNA sequences within this sample yield the same CDR3. The chain links TRBV7-9 to TRBJ1-1, with 8 nucleotides matching TRBD1. The ends lost 5 bases at V and 0 bases at J; junction bases unmatched: 5. The CDR3 is 15 residues long. Germline loops: CDR1 SEHNR, CDR2 FQNEAQ (reference sequence). CDR3 residues: CASSGRQGMNTEAFF. The CDR3 region has the DNA TGTGCCAGCAGCGGTCGACAGGGGATGAACACTGAAGCTTTCTTT.

The J gene is TRBJ2-2, the V gene TRBV5-1; D is ambiguous. The CDR3 spans 14 residues. Trimming took off 0 bases at V and 7 bases at J, with 10 bases between the two ends. Germline-derived CDR1 and CDR2 are SGHRS and YFSETQ. The CDR3 here is CASSLGDIYGELFF. The CDR3 DNA reads TGCGCCAGCAGCTTGGGCGACATCTACGGGGAGCTGTTTTTT.

The J gene is TRBJ1-6, the V gene TRBV30, with a possible D match to TRBD1 (6 bases). Germline CDR1 and CDR2: GTSNPN and SVGIG (reference sequence). Trimming took off 0 bases at V and 10 bases at J, with 16 bases between the two ends. The length of the CDR3 is 15 residues. The CDR3 here is CAWSVPWTVGSPLHF. CDR3 DNA sequence: TGTGCCTGGAGTGTGCCTTGGACAGTCGGGTCACCCCTCCACTTT.

The V and J genes are TRBV5-1 and TRBJ2-1; D gene ambiguous. V was pared by 2 bases and J by 6 bases, with 9 bases between. There are 13 residues in the CDR3. Germline V lookup: CDR1 SGHRS, CDR2 YFSETQ. CDR3 amino acids: CASSFPRSNEQFF. The CDR3 coding sequence is TGCGCCAGCAGCTTTCCTAGGAGCAATGAGCAGTTCTTC.

The CDR3: CASSRSGLVAGYTF. The CDR3 bases are TGTGCCAGCTCACGATCTGGTTTGGTAGCTGGCTACACCTTC. This chain links TRBV18 with TRBJ1-2; D unresolved. Germline CDR1 reads KGHSH; CDR2 reads LQKENI. The CDR3 runs 14 residues. The V and J ends lost 4 bases and 7 bases respectively, with 16 bases between them.

V is TRBV5-1 and J is TRBJ1-2; 8 bases agree with TRBD1. This CDR3 comprises 13 residues. The germline V gene encodes CDR1 SGHRS and CDR2 YFSETQ. Trimming at V came to 9 bases and at J to 5 bases, leaving 9 bases not matched to a gene. The CDR3 is CATSGGEGYGYTF. The DNA of the CDR3 is TGCGCCACCTCAGGGGGCGAGGGGTATGGCTACACCTTC.

This clone was seen once. The chain joins TRBV11-2 to TRBJ2-5; 7 positions agree with TRBD2. CDR1 SGHAT and CDR2 FQNNGV come from the germline V gene. Losses at the gene ends were 1 base for V and 6 bases for J; bases not matched to a gene: 5. The CDR3 has 14 residues. The CDR3 loop is CASSLVTSVKTQYF. The CDR3 coding sequence is TGTGCCAGCAGCTTAGTCACTAGCGTAAAGACCCAGTACTTC.

V usage is TRBV11-1 and J usage is TRBJ1-1, with D possibly matching TRBD1 (6 bases). The V and J ends lost 1 base and 1 base respectively, with 10 bases between them. The germline V gene encodes CDR1 SGHAT and CDR2 FQDESV (reference sequence). The CDR3 is made up of 15 amino acids. The CDR3 sequence: CASSLGGGANTEAFF. As DNA, the CDR3 is TGTGCCAGCAGCTTAGGCGGGGGGGCGAACACTGAAGCTTTCTTT.

This chain joins TRBV7-2 and TRBJ2-1; 7 bases map to TRBD1. Trimming cost V 5 bases and J 10 bases; bases outside gene matches: 20. There are 17 residues in the CDR3. Germline V gene sequence: CDR1 SGHTA, CDR2 FQGNSA. CDR3 residues: CASSVIATGSIIWEQFF. CDR3 coding DNA: TGTGCCAGCAGCGTGATAGCGACAGGGTCTATCATTTGGGAGCAGTTCTTC.

This clone was counted once. The chain couples TRBV5-1 to TRBJ2-1; D is unresolved. The V end lost 4 bases, the J end lost 0 bases, and 20 bases lay between the germline ends. CDR1 and CDR2 from the germline V gene are SGHRS and YFSETQ. This CDR3 has 18 amino acids. The CDR3 loop is CASSRDKMEPSSYNEQFF. The CDR3 DNA reads as TGCGCCAGCAGCCGAGACAAAATGGAACCGAGCTCCTACAATGAGCAGTTCTTC.

This clone was observed a few times. V is TRBV6-5 and J is TRBJ2-3, with D unresolved. Per germline, CDR1 MNHEY and CDR2 SVGAGI. Trimming left V 0 bases short and J 0 bases short, with 10 bases between. CDR3 size: 16 residues. The CDR3 protein is CASSYSIQTSTDTQYF. The CDR3 DNA follows: TGTGCCAGCAGTTACTCGATCCAGACTAGCACAGATACGCAGTATTTT.

The chain uses TRBV7-9 and TRBJ1-1, with a possible D match to TRBD1 (5 bases). Germline V gene sequence: CDR1 SEHNR, CDR2 FQNEAQ (reference sequence). CDR3 length equals 14 residues. V was shortened by 5 bases and J by 4 bases, with 14 bases between the two germline ends. The CDR3 here is CASSARAECTEAFF. CDR3 sequence (DNA): TGTGCCAGCAGCGCCAGGGCCGAGTGCACTGAAGCTTTCTTT.

The CDR3 loop reads CAWRGGAGSGYNEQFF. The CDR3 DNA follows: TGTGCCTGGAGGGGAGGGGCAGGGAGCGGCTACAATGAGCAGTTCTTC. The chain couples TRBV30 to TRBJ2-1, with TRBD2 matching 7 bases. The germline CDR1 and CDR2 sequences are GTSNPN and SVGIG (reference sequence). CDR3 length: 16 amino acids. J was trimmed by 3 bases and V by 3 bases; bases with no gene match: 11.

This clone appeared once. This rearrangement joins TRBV4-3 to TRBJ1-2, with 7 bases fitting TRBD1. J was trimmed by 7 bases and V by 0 bases; bases with no gene match: 5. The germline V gene encodes CDR1 LGHNA and CDR2 YSLEER. The length of the CDR3 is 14 residues. CDR3 sequence (DNA): TGCGCCAGCAGCCAAGAGACAGGGAGGAGTGGCTACACCTTC. Its protein is CASSQETGRSGYTF.

Here the CDR3 reads CASSSGQGHTGVGYEQYF. The DNA of the CDR3 is TGCGCCAGCAGCTCCGGACAAGGTCACACAGGGGTAGGCTACGAGCAGTACTTC. The genes are TRBV5-1 and TRBJ2-5; 7 bases line up with TRBD1. TRBJ2-7 explains the end of the DNA better; the J call may be wrong. The CDR3 has 18 amino acids. Germline V gene lookup returns CDR1 SGHRS and CDR2 YFSETQ.

The V gene is TRBV4-3, the J gene TRBJ2-1, with 13 bases aligning to TRBD2. This CDR3 comprises 22 residues. Germline values: CDR1 LGHNA, CDR2 YSLEER. Losses at the gene ends were 0 bases for V and 0 bases for J; bases not matched to a gene: 14. CDR3 residues: CASSQEHTPGLAGSSSYNEQFF. The CDR3 DNA reads TGCGCCAGCAGCCAAGAACACACACCGGGACTAGCGGGATCGAGCTCCTACAATGAGCAGTTCTTC.